The next 2 T cell receptor beta chains were all read from a single sample in a study of blood T cells in healthy people across ages. Combining a sample-barcoded 5' primer with a J-beta primer mix, a second PCR ran for 7 to 11 cycles. Via MiXCR, TCRdb re-called the 5' RACE reads, giving one row per CDR3 protein. The sample shows some 710,000 distinct CDR3 sequences, 22% of them seen only once. Source material: blood. The receptor set was obtained from a man between 65 and 85 years old in good health.

The rearrangement links TRBV24-1 to TRBJ1-2, with unresolved D. V shed 7 bases and J shed 3 bases, with 17 bases lying between them. This CDR3 is 15 amino acids long. Germline V gives CDR1 KGHDR, CDR2 SFDVKD. The CDR3 loop reads CATSGTNQNHYGYTF. The CDR3 DNA reads as TGTGCCACCAGCGGAACCAACCAAAACCACTATGGCTACACCTTC.

The chain is built from TRBV6-5 and TRBJ2-4; TRBD2 matches at 8 bases. The length of the CDR3 is 16 residues. The germline gives CDR1 MNHEY, CDR2 SVGAGI. Unmatched junction bases numbered 6, after V lost 0 bases and J lost 5 bases. CDR3 protein: CASSYSGGTSQNIQYF. CDR3 coding DNA: TGTGCCAGCAGTTACTCGGGCGGGACTAGTCAAAACATTCAGTACTTC.